These 21 T cell receptor beta chains were all obtained from the same sample, sequenced in a study of cytomegalovirus exposure and HLA in healthy donors. Primers for the PCR totalled 60 Vbeta and 13 Jbeta. The table came from immunoSEQ multiplex PCR; TCRdb's copy has only in-frame clones and leaves some out. The sample lists about 200,000 clones, around four fifths occurring once. Sequencing was done on a sample of PBMCs. These receptors all come from a woman aged 45-65 years in good health and CMV-seropositive.

About this clone itself: Other DNA variants within this sample encode the same CDR3. The rearrangement joins TRBV4-1 to TRBJ2-7, with 7 bases matching TRBD2. CDR1 is MGHRA and CDR2 is YSYEKL in the germline V gene. Losses at the gene ends were 3 bases for V and 1 base for J; bases not matched to a gene: 3. This CDR3 has 14 amino acids. The CDR3 region has the DNA TGCGCCAGCAGCCAGCCGGGGGGTTCCTACGAGCAGTACTTC. This sequence encodes CASSQPGGSYEQYF.

The chain combines TRBV5-8 with TRBJ1-1; 7 positions match TRBD1. The CDR3 is 17 residues long. Germline assignment: CDR1 SGHTS and CDR2 YDEGEE. Losses at the gene ends were 4 bases for V and 5 bases for J; bases not matched to a gene: 17. The CDR3 is CASSHMMTGRVGTEAFF. The CDR3, as DNA: TGTGCCAGCAGCCACATGATGACAGGGCGGGTTGGAACTGAAGCTTTCTTT.

The rearrangement uses TRBV2 and TRBJ2-1, with D unresolved. The V gene's germline CDR1 is SNHLY and CDR2 FYNNEI. V lost 5 bases and J 6 bases, leaving 17 bases between the germline ends. This CDR3 region has 15 residues. CDR3 region: CASSQLPISVNEQFF. The CDR3 DNA is TGTGCCAGCAGTCAACTACCAATTTCCGTCAATGAGCAGTTCTTC.

The chain uses TRBV28 and TRBJ1-4; TRBD1 might be the D (5 bases). Germline CDR1 MDHEN, CDR2 SYDVKM. V lost 6 bases, J lost 4 bases, and 21 bases lay in between. CDR3 size: 17 residues. The CDR3 here is CASRRLWEGRNNEKLFF. The CDR3 DNA reads TGTGCCAGCAGACGCCTTTGGGAGGGACGGAATAATGAAAAACTGTTTTTT.

The V call is TRBV13, the J call TRBJ2-6; D might be TRBD1 (5 bases). This CDR3 has 18 amino acids. Germline CDR1 PRHDT, CDR2 FYEKMQ (reference sequence). V was clipped by 5 bases and J by 0 bases, with 17 bases between them. CDR3 DNA: TGTGCCAGCAGCCCTAATCCAGGGTTTCTCTCTGGGGCCAACGTCCTGACTTTC. Its protein product is CASSPNPGFLSGANVLTF.

This chain uses TRBV10-3 with TRBJ2-5; 12 nucleotides line up with TRBD2. The length of the CDR3 is 15 residues. The germline V gene has CDR1 ENHRY and CDR2 SYGVKD. V lost 5 bases, J lost 0 bases, and 1 base stayed unmatched. DNA of the CDR3: TGTGCCATCAGTACTAGCGGGGGGAACCAAGAGACCCAGTACTTC. Amino acid sequence: CAISTSGGNQETQYF.

The gene calls are TRBV18 and TRBJ2-1; tentatively, D is TRBD2 (6 bases). V was trimmed by 6 bases and J by 1 base, leaving 19 bases between them. This CDR3 contains 17 residues. Germline loops: CDR1 KGHSH, CDR2 LQKENI. The chain's CDR3 is CASSRAGLRESYNEQFF. CDR3 coding DNA: TGTGCCAGCTCGAGGGCGGGATTAAGGGAATCCTACAATGAGCAGTTCTTC.

The V and J genes are TRBV6-1 and TRBJ1-2, with D hard to call. The CDR3 extends over 13 amino acids. Germline assignment: CDR1 MNHNS and CDR2 SASEGT. V lost 4 bases to trimming and J lost 3 bases, with 9 bases between them. The CDR3 region is CASSGQSYYGYTF. The CDR3 DNA reads TGTGCCAGCAGTGGTCAGTCTTACTATGGCTACACCTTC.

The chain recombines TRBV7-2 with TRBJ2-2; 7 nucleotides match TRBD2. The V gene's germline CDR1 is SGHTA and CDR2 FQGNSA. The CDR3 is 15 residues long. V shed 5 bases and J 7 bases; nucleotides not matched to a gene: 10. The CDR3 DNA follows: TGTGCCAGCAGCGCTCGTGGACTAGTGCGCGGGGAGCTGTTTTTT. This translates into CASSARGLVRGELFF.

The chain recombines TRBV2 with TRBJ2-7; the D gene is possibly TRBD1 (6 bases). The ends were cut back, 1 base at V and 3 bases at J, with 10 bases in the middle. The germline V gene has CDR1 SNHLY and CDR2 FYNNEI. This CDR3 has 14 amino acids. As DNA, the CDR3 is TGTGCCAGCAGTGAAGGGACAGTATACTACGAGCAGTACTTC. Its translation: CASSEGTVYYEQYF.

The CDR3 bases are TGTGCCAGCACTTCCGAACTTGGACAAGAAGCTTTCTTT. Translating gives CASTSELGQEAFF. This chain connects TRBV6-6 to TRBJ1-1, with a tentative D call TRBD1 (5 bases). V was clipped by 7 bases and J by 8 bases, with 17 bases between them. CDR3 length: 13 amino acids. From germline, CDR1 is MNHNY and CDR2 SVGAGI (reference sequence).

V gene TRBV7-9 combines with J gene TRBJ1-2; 8 bases are a match to TRBD1. This CDR3 is built from 15 residues. V lost 1 base, J lost 4 bases, and 5 bases stayed unmatched. Germline V gives CDR1 SEHNR, CDR2 FQNEAQ (reference sequence). CDR3 amino acids: CASSLGGGQGYGYTF. The CDR3 DNA is TGTGCCAGCAGCTTAGGAGGTGGACAGGGCTATGGCTACACCTTC.

As DNA, the CDR3 is TGCAGCGTTGAAGGTGCTAGGACAGCGTACAATGAGCAGTTCTTC. Its translation is CSVEGARTAYNEQFF. The chain recombines TRBV29-1 with TRBJ2-1; D is perhaps TRBD1 (6 bases). Germline values: CDR1 SQVTM, CDR2 ANQGSEA. V lost 1 base, J lost 4 bases, and 14 bases lay in between. The CDR3 covers 15 residues.

The chain couples TRBV19 to TRBJ2-1; maybe TRBD2 (6 bases). The ends were cut back, 3 bases at V and 2 bases at J, with 11 bases in the middle. The CDR3 consists of 15 residues. Germline CDR1 and CDR2: LNHDA and SQIVND (reference sequence). CDR3 amino acids: CASSIGGITYNEQFF. The CDR3 DNA reads as TGTGCCAGTAGTATTGGGGGGATCACCTACAATGAGCAGTTCTTC. Filled out from reference TRBV19 and TRBJ2-1, the complete variable domain reads DGGITQSPKYLFRKEGQNVTLSCEQNLNHDAMYWYRQDPGQGLRLIYYSQIVNDFQKGDIAEGYSVSREKKESFPLTVTSAQKNPTAFYLCASSIGGITYNEQFFGPGTRLTVL.

The V and J genes are TRBV7-9 and TRBJ2-6; maybe TRBD1 (6 bases). The CDR3 is made up of 15 amino acids. Looked up from germline, CDR1 is SEHNR and CDR2 is FQNEAQ (reference sequence). Trimming took 6 bases from V and 2 from J, leaving 11 bases between them. The CDR3 sequence: CASSANRAGANVLTF. CDR3 nucleotide sequence: TGTGCCAGCAGTGCCAACAGGGCTGGGGCCAACGTCCTGACTTTC.

This clone was detected once. The chain combines TRBV10-2 with TRBJ1-2; 7 bases align to TRBD1. J gave up 3 bases and V 6 bases, and 7 bases lay outside the gene matches. Germline V gene data show CDR1 as WSHSY and CDR2 as SAAADI. This CDR3 has 14 residues. DNA for the CDR3: TGCGCCAGCAGGGAGGCGGGACAGCACTATGGCTACACCTTC. Translated, it gives CASREAGQHYGYTF.

This clone was counted between two and nine times. The chain recombines TRBV28 with TRBJ2-7, with 7 bases aligning to TRBD1. V shed 4 bases, J shed 4 bases, and the junction held 10 bases outside the gene matches. The CDR3 extends over 15 amino acids. CDR1 and CDR2 from the germline V gene are MDHEN and SYDVKM. The CDR3 nucleotides are TGTGCCAGCAGTTCCCCGGGACAGCCTCAGTACGAGCAGTACTTC. This sequence encodes CASSSPGQPQYEQYF.

This chain uses TRBV7-4 with TRBJ2-3; TRBD2 matches at 9 bases. V gave up 1 base and J gave up 3 bases; unmatched junction bases: 2. The CDR3 consists of 15 residues. CDR1 and CDR2 (germline): SGHVT, SQSDAQ. CDR3 loop: CASSLGGRATDTQYF. The CDR3 nucleotides read TGTGCCAGCAGCTTAGGCGGGAGGGCGACAGATACGCAGTATTTT.

This clone was found once. The CDR3 protein is CASSFGTGELFF. DNA of the CDR3: TGTGCCAGCAGCTTCGGCACCGGGGAGCTGTTTTTT. The chain combines TRBV5-5 with TRBJ2-2, with D uncertain. The length of the CDR3 is 12 residues. The ends were cut back, 2 bases at V and 4 bases at J, with 3 bases in the middle. CDR1 is SGHKS, CDR2 YYEKEE, per germline (reference sequence). Based on the CDR3 plus reference TRBV5-5 and TRBJ2-2, the full variable domain is DAGVTQSPTHLIKTRGQQVTLRCSPISGHKSVSWYQQVLGQGPQFIFQYYEKEERGRGNFPDRFSARQFPNYSSELNVNALLLGDSALYLCASSFGTGELFFGEGSRLTVL.

This chain links TRBV15 with TRBJ2-5, with a possible D match to TRBD2 (6 bases). Germline CDR1 reads LNHNV; CDR2 reads YYDKDF (reference sequence). The CDR3 covers 14 residues. The V end lost 0 bases, the J end lost 4 bases, and 9 bases lay between the germline ends. The CDR3 region has the DNA TGTGCCACCAGCAGAGACGTGGGAGGAGAGACCCAGTACTTC. Its protein product is CATSRDVGGETQYF.

There are a few counts of this clone. The chain carries TRBV7-9 and TRBJ1-5; perhaps TRBD1 as D (6 bases). V lost 5 bases to trimming and J lost 4 bases, with 12 bases between them. Germline loops: CDR1 SEHNR, CDR2 FQNEAQ (reference sequence). The CDR3 runs 14 residues. The CDR3 nucleotides are TGTGCCAGCAGCCCCGACAGGAGGAATCAGCCCCAGCATTTT. It translates to CASSPDRRNQPQHF.